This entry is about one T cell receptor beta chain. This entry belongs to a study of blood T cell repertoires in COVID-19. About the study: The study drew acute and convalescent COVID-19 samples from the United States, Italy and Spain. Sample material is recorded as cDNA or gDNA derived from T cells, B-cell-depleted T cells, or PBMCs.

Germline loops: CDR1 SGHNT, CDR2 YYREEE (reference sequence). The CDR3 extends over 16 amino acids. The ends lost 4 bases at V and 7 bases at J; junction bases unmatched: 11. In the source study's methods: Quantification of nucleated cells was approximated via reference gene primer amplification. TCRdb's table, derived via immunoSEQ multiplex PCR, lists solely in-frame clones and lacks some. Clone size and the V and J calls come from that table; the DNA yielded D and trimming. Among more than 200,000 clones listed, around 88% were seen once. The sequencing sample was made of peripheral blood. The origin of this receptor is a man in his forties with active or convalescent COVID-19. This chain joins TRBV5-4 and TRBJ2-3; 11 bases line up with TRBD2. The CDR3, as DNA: TGTGCCAGCAGCCCCGCCGGGACTAGCGGCATAAATACGCAGTATTTT. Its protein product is CASSPAGTSGINTQYF.